Following are 27 T cell receptor beta chains from one sample sequenced in a study of PD-L1 blockade in urothelial cancer. Method: immunoSEQ multiplex PCR; TCRdb's copy keeps in-frame clones and lacks some. The sample includes about 30,000 clones, approximately 87% of them seen just once. Sequenced here: PBMCs, sampled around atezolizumab (anti-PD-L1) treatment. These receptors were collected from a man in his fifties or sixties with urothelial cancer.

The count of this clone is one. The chain joins TRBV5-1 to TRBJ2-3; the match to TRBD1 covers 10 bases. This CDR3 has 17 amino acids. Germline V gives CDR1 SGHRS, CDR2 YFSETQ. Trimming removed 0 bases from V and 3 bases from J; junction bases left unmatched: 7. The CDR3 nucleotides are TGCGCCAGCAGCTTGGGGGGGACAGGGGTTTCGACAGATACGCAGTATTTT. It yields the protein CASSLGGTGVSTDTQYF. Combining the CDR3 with reference TRBV5-1 and TRBJ2-3 gives the whole variable domain KAGVTQTPRYLIKTRGQQVTLSCSPISGHRSVSWYQQTPGQGLQFLFEYFSETQRNKGNFPGRFSGRQFSNSRSEMNVSTLELGDSALYLCASSLGGTGVSTDTQYFGPGTRLTVL.

The chain uses TRBV5-1 and TRBJ1-5; D is possibly TRBD1 (5 bases). V lost 4 bases and J lost 0, with 14 bases in between. The CDR3 extends over 16 amino acids. Per germline, CDR1 SGHRS and CDR2 YFSETQ. As DNA, the CDR3 is TGCGCCAGCAGCCCGGAGGGACGGTATAGCAATCAGCCCCAGCATTTT. This gives the protein CASSPEGRYSNQPQHF.

The gene calls are TRBV5-1 and TRBJ2-6, with 11 bases that match TRBD1. Germline values: CDR1 SGHRS, CDR2 YFSETQ. This CDR3 spans 16 amino acids. V was pared by 3 bases and J by 2 bases, with 1 base of the junction left unmatched. The CDR3 nucleotides are TGCGCCAGCAGCTGGACAGGGGGCGCTGGGGCCAACGTCCTGACTTTC. Its protein is CASSWTGGAGANVLTF.

This chain uses TRBV5-1 with TRBJ2-2; weak D call: TRBD2 (5 bases). This CDR3 comprises 18 residues. Trimming left V 2 bases short and J 1 base short, with 18 bases between. From germline, CDR1 is SGHRS and CDR2 YFSETQ. This CDR3 is CASSFNSLDWGNTGELFF. In DNA, the CDR3 is TGCGCCAGCAGCTTCAATAGTCTGGACTGGGGGAACACCGGGGAGCTGTTTTTT.

The sample holds one count of this clone. The V gene is TRBV2, the J gene TRBJ2-7; 11 bases map to TRBD1. V dropped 7 bases and J dropped 4; count of bases not matched to a gene: 9. This CDR3 contains 15 residues. Germline lookup yields CDR1 SNHLY and CDR2 FYNNEI. CDR3 coding DNA: TGTGCCAGCAAACTACGGGACAGGGGGGGTTACGAGCAGTACTTC. Amino acid sequence: CASKLRDRGGYEQYF.

This chain joins TRBV19 and TRBJ2-3; 9 bases match TRBD1. The junction had 9 bases not matched to a gene; V was cut back by 2 bases and J by 9 bases. The V gene's germline CDR1 is LNHDA and CDR2 SQIVND (reference sequence). The CDR3 consists of 15 residues. CDR3 in DNA: TGTGCCAGTAGTATATCCACAGGGGGCTGGTTAACGCAGTATTTT. Translated: CASSISTGGWLTQYF.

The genes are TRBV10-3 and TRBJ2-4, with no clear D. The germline gives CDR1 ENHRY, CDR2 SYGVKD. The CDR3 is 17 amino acids. V lost 2 bases, J lost 5 bases, and 19 bases lay in between. CDR3 residues: CAISEEYSPRRQNIQYF. CDR3 in DNA: TGTGCCATCAGTGAGGAATACAGCCCTCGTCGCCAAAACATTCAGTACTTC.

V is TRBV25-1 and J is TRBJ2-3; D is perhaps TRBD2 (6 bases). V lost 1 base and J lost 4, with 21 bases in between. CDR3 length: 18 residues. The germline gives CDR1 MGHDK, CDR2 SYGVNS. The CDR3 protein is CASSEWIPLTGESDTQYF. The CDR3 DNA follows: TGTGCCAGCAGTGAATGGATCCCCTTAACGGGGGAATCAGATACGCAGTATTTT. Variable domain in full (rest from reference TRBV25-1 and TRBJ2-3): EADIYQTPRYLVIGTGKKITLECSQTMGHDKMYWYQQDPGMELHLIHYSYGVNSTEKGDLSSESTVSRIRTEHFPLTLESARPSHTSQYLCASSEWIPLTGESDTQYFGPGTRLTVL.

This clone came up once. The rearrangement links TRBV25-1 to TRBJ2-4; 8 nucleotides match TRBD2. V dropped 5 bases and J dropped 9; count of bases not matched to a gene: 6. Looked up from germline, CDR1 is MGHDK and CDR2 is SYGVNS. This CDR3 comprises 13 residues. DNA of the CDR3: TGTGCCAGCAGTAACGGGGGGGCATTCATTCAGTACTTC. Translated: CASSNGGAFIQYF.

This chain links TRBV5-6 with TRBJ2-5; TRBD2 might be the D (6 bases). Trimming cost V 4 bases and J 7 bases, with 20 bases left between them. The germline gives CDR1 SGHDT, CDR2 YYEEEE. The CDR3 consists of 15 residues. CDR3 region: CASSISGGSTRTQYF. CDR3 nucleotide sequence: TGTGCCAGCAGCATCTCCGGGGGTTCCACCAGGACCCAGTACTTC.

The V and J genes are TRBV9 and TRBJ2-1; TRBD2 agrees at 9 bases. V lost 6 bases to trimming and J lost 6 bases; unmatched junction nucleotides: 10. Germline CDR1 SGDLS, CDR2 YYNGEE. The CDR3 is 15 residues long. This CDR3 is CASNLGREGRNEQFF. Here the CDR3 DNA reads TGTGCCAGCAACCTGGGGCGGGAGGGCCGCAATGAGCAGTTCTTC.

The chain recombines TRBV25-1 with TRBJ2-7; D uncertain. V dropped 3 bases and J dropped 1 base, with 7 bases sitting between them. The CDR3 is 13 amino acids. Germline lookup yields CDR1 MGHDK and CDR2 SYGVNS. Here the CDR3 DNA reads TGTGCCAGCAGTGAGAGCGAATCCTACGAGCAGTACTTC. This sequence encodes CASSESESYEQYF.

This clone was picked up a small number of times. The V gene is TRBV6-5, the J gene TRBJ2-7; tentatively, D is TRBD2 (5 bases). Between the trimmed V and J ends, which lost 5 bases and 7 bases, there was a span of 18 bases. Germline V gene sequence: CDR1 MNHEY, CDR2 SVGAGI. This CDR3 spans 14 amino acids. Here the CDR3 reads CASSPRAAPWEQYF. CDR3 coding DNA: TGTGCCAGCAGTCCCCGAGCGGCTCCCTGGGAGCAGTACTTC.

CDR3 bases: TGTGCCAGCAGTTATTCCGACGGGTCCTACGAGCAGTACTTC. It specifies CASSYSDGSYEQYF. V gene TRBV5-5 combines with J gene TRBJ2-7; D unclear. Germline CDR1 and CDR2: SGHKS and YYEKEE (reference sequence). V was trimmed by 5 bases and J by 1 base, leaving 13 bases between them. CDR3 size: 14 residues.

This sequence joins TRBV18 and TRBJ2-7; a weak D match, TRBD2 (6 bases). Germline V gene data show CDR1 as KGHSH and CDR2 as LQKENI. V was cut by 5 bases and J by 7 bases, with 21 bases left in between. CDR3 length: 15 amino acids. The CDR3, as DNA: TGTGCCAGCTCAGAGCTGGGGGGAGCTACGTCGGAGCAGTACTTC. Amino acid sequence: CASSELGGATSEQYF.

The gene calls are TRBV28 and TRBJ2-7; maybe TRBD1 (6 bases). The CDR3 covers 14 residues. Trimming took off 6 bases at V and 3 bases at J, with 15 bases between the two ends. Germline CDR1 reads MDHEN; CDR2 reads SYDVKM. The CDR3 DNA reads as TGTGCCAGCAGGGAAACAGGGTTACGCTACGAGCAGTACTTC. Amino acids: CASRETGLRYEQYF.

The chain combines TRBV29-1 with TRBJ2-6; weak D call: TRBD1 (7 bases). The CDR3 is 17 residues long. V gave up 4 bases and J gave up 0 bases, with 16 bases separating them. CDR1 and CDR2 (germline): SQVTM, ANQGSEA. The CDR3 is CSVVSGGISSGANVLTF. CDR3 coding DNA: TGCAGCGTTGTATCAGGGGGGATTAGCTCTGGGGCCAACGTCCTGACTTTC.

The rearrangement joins TRBV6-6 to TRBJ1-1, with TRBD1 matching 10 bases. The CDR3 length is 16 residues. J gave up 6 bases and V 4 bases, and 11 bases lay outside the gene matches. Per the germline V gene, CDR1 is MNHNY and CDR2 is SVGAGI (reference sequence). CDR3 nucleotides: TGTGCCAGCAGTTTACCGACAGGGGGCGGGCAATCTGAAGCTTTCTTT. This translates into CASSLPTGGGQSEAFF.

V usage is TRBV21-1 and J usage is TRBJ2-3; the table assigns TRBD2, which was not confirmed against the DNA. TRBV21-1 counts as a pseudogene. This CDR3 spans 17 amino acids. CDR3 sequence: CASSFHRPGLAGDTQYF. In DNA form, the CDR3 reads TGTGCCAGCAGCTTTCATAGGCCGGGACTAGCGGGGGATACGCAGTATTTT.

The J gene is TRBJ1-1, the V gene TRBV7-3; possible D gene TRBD1, 6 bases. Trimming removed 8 bases at V and 5 bases at J, with 15 bases between. In germline, CDR1 is SGHTA, CDR2 FQGTGA. The CDR3 is made up of 13 amino acids. The CDR3 loop is CASARGAGTEAFF. In DNA form, the CDR3 reads TGTGCCAGCGCTCGGGGGGCGGGTACTGAAGCTTTCTTT.

The table lists this clone with a count of one. The chain employs TRBV19 and TRBJ1-3, with a weak D call TRBD1 (5 bases). The V end was cut by 5 bases, the J end by 0 bases, with 11 bases between. This CDR3 has 15 amino acids. Germline V lookup: CDR1 LNHDA, CDR2 SQIVND (reference sequence). The CDR3 sequence is CASSPTVNSGNTIYF. DNA of the CDR3: TGTGCCAGTAGTCCGACAGTTAACTCTGGAAACACCATATATTTT.

The gene calls are TRBV5-6 and TRBJ1-2; weak D call: TRBD1 (5 bases). The length of the CDR3 is 13 residues. Trimming shortened V by 1 base and J by 7 bases, and 11 bases separated the two germline ends. Germline V gives CDR1 SGHDT, CDR2 YYEEEE. The CDR3 DNA is TGTGCCAGCAGCTTGAGTGGGGGAGGTGGCTACACCTTC. Translated: CASSLSGGGGYTF.

V is TRBV7-6 and J is TRBJ2-7; TRBD1 agrees at 7 bases. The CDR3 has 12 amino acids. Germline V gene data show CDR1 as SGHVS and CDR2 as FNYEAQ. Losses at the gene ends were 4 bases for V and 6 bases for J; bases not matched to a gene: 3. The CDR3 nucleotides read TGTGCCAGCAGCTCCGCAGGGGGCGAGCAGTACTTC. It yields the protein CASSSAGGEQYF. Full variable domain (remainder filled in from reference TRBV7-6 and TRBJ2-7): GAGVSQSPRYKVTKRGQDVALRCDPISGHVSLYWYRQALGQGPEFLTYFNYEAQQDKSGLPNDRFSAERPEGSISTLTIQRTEQRDSAMYRCASSSAGGEQYFGPGTRLTVT.

The V gene is TRBV2, the J gene TRBJ2-7; tentatively, D is TRBD1 or TRBD2 (5 bases each). Trimming stripped 7 bases from V and 3 bases from J, with 10 bases between. Germline V gene lookup returns CDR1 SNHLY and CDR2 FYNNEI. This CDR3 is built from 12 residues. CDR3: CASNEGLYEQYF. CDR3 nucleotides: TGTGCCAGCAATGAGGGGCTCTACGAGCAGTACTTC.

This chain uses TRBV30 with TRBJ1-5; 12 nucleotides match TRBD1. Germline V CDR1 and CDR2: GTSNPN, SVGIG (reference sequence). The J segment lost 7 bases and the V segment lost 2 bases, leaving 3 bases of the junction unmatched. The length of the CDR3 is 14 residues. CDR3 amino acids: CAWSPGQGAQPQHF. CDR3 DNA: TGTGCCTGGAGTCCGGGACAGGGGGCACAGCCCCAGCATTTT.

The rearrangement links TRBV11-1 to TRBJ2-5; 7 bases map to TRBD1. The CDR3 length is 16 residues. Trimming removed 6 bases from V and 3 bases from J; junction bases left unmatched: 13. The V gene's germline CDR1 is SGHAT and CDR2 FQDESV (reference sequence). In DNA form, the CDR3 reads TGTGCCAGCAGGCCCCGAACTTGGGACAGAGAAGAGACCCAGTACTTC. Translating gives CASRPRTWDREETQYF.

A few counts support this clone. V is TRBV29-1 and J is TRBJ2-1, with D hard to call. This CDR3 is 15 amino acids long. Germline CDR1 and CDR2: SQVTM and ANQGSEA. V was trimmed by 0 bases and J by 7 bases, leaving 16 bases between them. In DNA form, the CDR3 reads TGCAGCGTTGAAGACCCAAGGCGATGGCGGAATGAGCAGTTCTTC. Amino acids: CSVEDPRRWRNEQFF.